The 32 T cell receptor beta chains below come from one sample, sequenced in a study of T cell responses to AZD1222 COVID-19 vaccine. Assay: immunoSEQ multiplex PCR; the TCRdb copy retains only in-frame clones and omits some. The repertoire consists of fewer than 150,000 clones, with more than 75% occurring once and the leading ten covering approximately 9.3%. The source was peripheral blood, collected on day 0 of AZD1222 vaccination. The origin of the receptors is an adult in good health.

This chain links TRBV6-1 with TRBJ1-2; D not certain. Germline V gene data show CDR1 as MNHNS and CDR2 as SASEGT. There are 13 residues in the CDR3. V was trimmed by 0 bases and J by 6 bases, leaving 8 bases between them. CDR3 sequence (DNA): TGTGCCAGCAGTGAAGCAGAGCTCGATGGCTACACCTTC. This codes for CASSEAELDGYTF.

The chain is built from TRBV28 and TRBJ2-7; TRBD1 aligns across 9 bases. Trimming at V came to 3 bases and at J to 4 bases, leaving 1 base not matched to a gene. The length of the CDR3 is 13 residues. CDR1 is MDHEN and CDR2 is SYDVKM in the germline V gene. The CDR3 here is CASSLGQGYEQYF. CDR3 bases: TGTGCCAGCAGTTTGGGACAGGGTTACGAGCAGTACTTC.

The chain employs TRBV5-4 and TRBJ1-2, with TRBD1 matching 9 bases. There are 14 residues in the CDR3. Germline assignment: CDR1 SGHNT and CDR2 YYREEE (reference sequence). The V gene end was trimmed by 2 bases and the J gene end by 2 bases; junction bases not matched to a gene: 1. The CDR3 sequence is CASSFDRGNYGYTF. The DNA for the CDR3 is TGTGCCAGCAGCTTTGACAGGGGGAACTATGGCTACACCTTC.

The chain links TRBV5-4 to TRBJ2-3; 14 bases are shared with TRBD2. With V trimmed by 2 bases and J by 3 bases, 8 bases remained unmatched. CDR3 length: 18 amino acids. Germline CDR1 is SGHNT and CDR2 is YYREEE (reference sequence). Here the CDR3 reads CASSFGTSGSWGTDTQYF. CDR3 in DNA: TGTGCCAGCAGCTTTGGGACTAGCGGGAGTTGGGGGACAGATACGCAGTATTTT.

V usage is TRBV12-5 and J usage is TRBJ1-5, with D hard to call. This CDR3 has 12 amino acids. From germline, CDR1 is LGHNT and CDR2 FRNRAP. The V gene lost 4 bases and the J gene lost 10 bases, with 11 bases spanning the gap. The DNA for the CDR3 is TGTGCTAGTGGTTCAGAGTCCCGACCCCAGCATTTT. It yields the protein CASGSESRPQHF.

The rearrangement uses TRBV6-5 and TRBJ1-4, with D hard to call. The CDR3 consists of 12 residues. Trimming removed 2 bases from V and 11 bases from J, with 9 bases in between. Looked up from germline, CDR1 is MNHEY and CDR2 is SVGAGI. The CDR3 DNA reads as TGTGCCAGCAGTTACCCCCGCGGGAAACTGTTTTTT. Protein: CASSYPRGKLFF.

The genes are TRBV4-3 and TRBJ1-2; tentative D call: TRBD1 (5 bases). This CDR3 contains 15 residues. The V end lost 4 bases, the J end lost 12 bases, and 24 bases lay between the germline ends. The germline V gene has CDR1 LGHNA and CDR2 YSLEER. The CDR3 is CASSPGAALGQVDTF. CDR3 sequence (DNA): TGCGCCAGCAGCCCCGGGGCTGCACTCGGTCAGGTGGACACCTTC.

V gene TRBV5-1 combines with J gene TRBJ1-6, with a possible D match to TRBD1 (5 bases). V dropped 1 base and J dropped 10 bases, with 15 bases sitting between them. Germline V gene data show CDR1 as SGHRS and CDR2 as YFSETQ. CDR3 length: 15 residues. This CDR3 reads CASSLSGQGRSPLHF. The CDR3 nucleotides read TGCGCCAGCAGCTTGTCAGGGCAGGGTAGGTCACCCCTCCACTTT.

This clone showed up just a few times. The chain combines TRBV5-1 with TRBJ1-2, with D unresolved. V was pared by 4 bases and J by 5 bases, with 12 bases between. CDR1 SGHRS and CDR2 YFSETQ come from the germline V gene. The CDR3 covers 13 residues. CDR3 in amino acids: CASSDNRGYGYTF. CDR3 bases: TGCGCCAGCAGCGACAACCGAGGGTATGGCTACACCTTC. Full variable domain (outside the CDR3, taken from reference TRBV5-1 and TRBJ1-2): KAGVTQTPRYLIKTRGQQVTLSCSPISGHRSVSWYQQTPGQGLQFLFEYFSETQRNKGNFPGRFSGRQFSNSRSEMNVSTLELGDSALYLCASSDNRGYGYTFGSGTRLTVV.

The rearrangement uses TRBV10-2 and TRBJ2-7; the D gene is possibly TRBD1 (6 bases). The CDR3 totals 14 residues. Germline V gene data show CDR1 as WSHSY and CDR2 as SAAADI. Trimming removed 5 bases from V and 2 bases from J, with 13 bases in between. As DNA, the CDR3 is TGCGCCAGCAGTATACAGGGTAAGACCTACGAGCAGTACTTC. Its translation is CASSIQGKTYEQYF.

The genes are TRBV6-2 or TRBV6-3 and TRBJ1-5; 7 nucleotides match TRBD1. The CDR3 totals 13 residues. Germline CDR1 is MNHEY and CDR2 is SVGEGT. The V and J ends lost 4 bases and 9 bases, in that order; junction bases with no gene match: 6. The chain's CDR3 is CASSFTGARPQHF. The CDR3 DNA sequence: TGTGCCAGCAGTTTCACAGGGGCGCGGCCCCAGCATTTT.

V is TRBV7-2 and J is TRBJ2-5; D unresolved. This CDR3 comprises 16 residues. From germline, CDR1 is SGHTA and CDR2 FQGNSA. V lost 5 bases, J lost 5 bases, and 21 bases lay in between. The CDR3 DNA is TGTGCCAGCAGCCCCCTCTTGCCAATGCCTGCGGAGACCCAGTACTTC. Its translation: CASSPLLPMPAETQYF.

This sequence joins TRBV7-8 and TRBJ2-3; either TRBD1 or TRBD2 may supply D (5 bases each). CDR3 length equals 14 residues. Germline CDR1 is SGHVS and CDR2 is FQNEAQ. The ends were cut back, 8 bases at V and 2 bases at J, with 14 bases in the middle. As DNA, the CDR3 is TGTGCCAGCGGTTTGAGGGGATACACAGATACGCAGTATTTT. Amino acids: CASGLRGYTDTQYF.

The rearrangement joins TRBV10-2 to TRBJ1-5; D unresolved. This CDR3 contains 13 residues. The V gene lost 6 bases and the J gene lost 7 bases, with 13 bases spanning the gap. Germline lookup yields CDR1 WSHSY and CDR2 SAAADI. The CDR3 sequence is CASSRELGQPQHF. DNA of the CDR3: TGCGCCAGCAGCCGGGAGCTTGGGCAGCCCCAGCATTTT.

The J gene is TRBJ2-3, the V gene TRBV7-8, with D hard to call. With 4 bases removed from V and 4 bases from J, the gap between germline ends came to 18 bases. Germline V gives CDR1 SGHVS, CDR2 FQNEAQ. The CDR3 has 16 amino acids. CDR3 sequence: CASSSESPVTADTQYF. CDR3 DNA: TGTGCCAGCAGCTCAGAGAGTCCCGTAACAGCAGATACGCAGTATTTT.

The chain combines TRBV4-1 with TRBJ2-1; perhaps TRBD1 as D (8 bases). From germline, CDR1 is MGHRA and CDR2 YSYEKL. V was trimmed by 4 bases and J by 4 bases, leaving 14 bases between them. CDR3 length equals 15 residues. The CDR3 region is CASSPGQGGYNEQFF. CDR3 sequence (DNA): TGCGCCAGCAGCCCCGGACAGGGAGGGTACAATGAGCAGTTCTTC.

The rearrangement uses TRBV4-3 and TRBJ2-5, with 10 bases lining up with TRBD1. J lost 4 bases, V lost 0 bases, and 8 bases had no gene match. Germline V gene sequence: CDR1 LGHNA, CDR2 YSLEER. The CDR3 is 17 amino acids. DNA for the CDR3: TGCGCCAGCAGCCAAGAGACAGGGGGCGAGGGTGGAGAGACCCAGTACTTC. It specifies CASSQETGGEGGETQYF.

The J gene is TRBJ2-3, the V gene TRBV5-6; TRBD2 aligns across 12 bases. The CDR3 is 17 residues long. CDR1 and CDR2 (germline): SGHDT, YYEEEE. V lost 4 bases and J lost 5; bases outside the gene matches: 11. CDR3 DNA sequence: TGTGCCAGCAGCGAACTAGCGGGGGGCCAAGCAATAGATACGCAGTATTTT. Protein product: CASSELAGGQAIDTQYF.

This rearrangement joins TRBV11-3 to TRBJ1-1, with D maybe TRBD1 (5 bases). The CDR3 is made up of 14 amino acids. V shed 0 bases and J shed 4 bases, with 9 bases lying between them. The germline gives CDR1 SGHNT, CDR2 YENEEA. DNA of the CDR3: TGTGCCAGCAGCTTAGAGGAGAGGGGCACTGAAGCTTTCTTT. Translated: CASSLEERGTEAFF.

The count of this clone is one. The CDR3 sequence is CASSSKAGLSGGYGNEQFF. The CDR3 DNA follows: TGTGCCAGCAGCTCGAAGGCGGGGCTATCTGGGGGTTACGGCAATGAGCAGTTCTTC. The chain recombines TRBV7-8 with TRBJ2-1, with D maybe TRBD2 (6 bases). The CDR3 extends over 19 amino acids. Germline V gives CDR1 SGHVS, CDR2 FQNEAQ. V was cut by 4 bases and J by 6 bases, with 28 bases left in between.

V usage is TRBV6-6 and J usage is TRBJ2-6; no clear D. Germline assignment: CDR1 MNHNY and CDR2 SVGAGI (reference sequence). Trimming took off 5 bases at V and 4 bases at J, with 12 bases between the two ends. The CDR3 consists of 15 residues. The CDR3 bases are TGTGCCAGCAGTCTTTCCAGGCCCGGGGCCAACGTCCTGACTTTC. It codes for CASSLSRPGANVLTF.

The chain employs TRBV7-2 and TRBJ1-2; possibly TRBD1 for D (5 bases). Between the trimmed V and J ends, which lost 1 base and 4 bases, there was a span of 10 bases. The CDR3 extends over 14 amino acids. Germline lookup yields CDR1 SGHTA and CDR2 FQGNSA. The CDR3 reads CASSLGTGPYGYTF. The CDR3 DNA follows: TGTGCCAGCAGCTTAGGGACGGGACCCTATGGCTACACCTTC. Using reference TRBV7-2 and TRBJ1-2 for the parts outside the CDR3, the full variable domain is GAGVSQSPSNKVTEKGKDVELRCDPISGHTALYWYRQSLGQGLEFLIYFQGNSAPDKSGLPSDRFSAERTGGSVSTLTIQRTQQEDSAVYLCASSLGTGPYGYTFGSGTRLTVV.

The chain uses TRBV5-6 and TRBJ2-7; 7 bases match TRBD2. The CDR3 contains 16 residues. With V trimmed by 3 bases and J by 6 bases, 15 bases remained unmatched. Germline CDR1 SGHDT, CDR2 YYEEEE. The DNA for the CDR3 is TGTGCCAGCAGCTACCCGAGCTCGGGCGGACTAGGCGAGCAGTACTTC. Its protein product is CASSYPSSGGLGEQYF.

This clone was detected once. The J gene is TRBJ1-2, the V gene TRBV30, with D possibly matching TRBD1 (6 bases). This CDR3 has 14 residues. Trimming took 2 bases from V and 3 from J, leaving 13 bases between them. Germline V gene lookup returns CDR1 GTSNPN and CDR2 SVGIG (reference sequence). CDR3 coding DNA: TGTGCCTGGAGTCCTTACAGGGAGGACTATGGCTACACCTTC. This translates into CAWSPYREDYGYTF.

J is TRBJ1-3 and V is TRBV12-3 or TRBV12-4; 7 nucleotides align to TRBD1. Unmatched junction bases numbered 2, after V lost 5 bases and J lost 4 bases. The length of the CDR3 is 13 residues. The CDR3 reads CASSRQGGNTIYF. Written as DNA, the CDR3 is TGTGCCAGCAGTAGACAGGGAGGAAACACCATATATTTT.

The rearrangement uses TRBV19 and TRBJ2-2; no clear D gene. CDR1 LNHDA and CDR2 SQIVND come from the germline V gene (reference sequence). CDR3 length: 16 amino acids. The germline V and J ends were trimmed by 5 bases and 1 base, with 14 bases remaining between them. The CDR3 reads CASSQPGNLNTGELFF. DNA of the CDR3: TGTGCCAGTAGTCAACCAGGAAACCTGAACACCGGGGAGCTGTTTTTT.

The chain employs TRBV2 and TRBJ1-2; TRBD1 might be the D (5 bases). Germline V gene sequence: CDR1 SNHLY, CDR2 FYNNEI. With 8 bases removed from V and 4 bases from J, the gap between germline ends came to 14 bases. The CDR3 loop spans 13 amino acids. CDR3: CASGRDPSYGYTF. CDR3 nucleotides: TGTGCCAGCGGACGGGACCCCTCCTATGGCTACACCTTC.

The chain combines TRBV12-5 with TRBJ1-5; a possible D gene is TRBD1 (6 bases). This CDR3 is 15 amino acids long. V was trimmed by 5 bases and J by 3 bases, leaving 14 bases between them. Germline-derived CDR1 and CDR2 are LGHNT and FRNRAP. Here the CDR3 DNA reads TGTGCTAGTGGTACAGACAGGAACCTCAATCAGCCCCAGCATTTT. Translation gives CASGTDRNLNQPQHF.

This sequence joins TRBV6-5 and TRBJ2-7; 7 nucleotides agree with TRBD2. CDR3 length: 15 amino acids. The ends lost 1 base at V and 5 bases at J; junction bases unmatched: 8. The germline CDR1 and CDR2 sequences are MNHEY and SVGAGI. The CDR3 DNA is TGTGCCAGCAGTTACTTCGCGGGAGAGCGCCACGAGCAGTACTTC. It specifies CASSYFAGERHEQYF.

The chain links TRBV7-2 to TRBJ2-1; TRBD2 is a possible D gene (5 bases). CDR1 and CDR2 (germline): SGHTA, FQGNSA. V was clipped by 5 bases and J by 4 bases, with 12 bases between them. The CDR3 totals 14 residues. Written as DNA, the CDR3 is TGTGCCAGCAGCCCTAGAGCGGAATACAATGAGCAGTTCTTC. It translates to CASSPRAEYNEQFF.

This chain links TRBV11-3 with TRBJ2-5, with TRBD2 identical over 8 bases. J was trimmed by 5 bases and V by 2 bases; bases with no gene match: 4. Germline V gives CDR1 SGHNT, CDR2 YENEEA. The CDR3 extends over 14 amino acids. The CDR3 sequence is CASSLHSGGETQYF. CDR3 coding DNA: TGTGCCAGCAGCTTACATTCGGGGGGGGAGACCCAGTACTTC.

The V and J genes are TRBV4-1 and TRBJ1-5; a weak D match, TRBD1 (6 bases). The CDR3 is 13 residues long. Germline CDR1 MGHRA, CDR2 YSYEKL. Trimming pared 4 bases from V and 6 bases from J, leaving 10 bases between. The CDR3 nucleotides read TGCGCCAGCAGCCTAAAGGACAGTCAGCCCCAGCATTTT. Protein: CASSLKDSQPQHF.